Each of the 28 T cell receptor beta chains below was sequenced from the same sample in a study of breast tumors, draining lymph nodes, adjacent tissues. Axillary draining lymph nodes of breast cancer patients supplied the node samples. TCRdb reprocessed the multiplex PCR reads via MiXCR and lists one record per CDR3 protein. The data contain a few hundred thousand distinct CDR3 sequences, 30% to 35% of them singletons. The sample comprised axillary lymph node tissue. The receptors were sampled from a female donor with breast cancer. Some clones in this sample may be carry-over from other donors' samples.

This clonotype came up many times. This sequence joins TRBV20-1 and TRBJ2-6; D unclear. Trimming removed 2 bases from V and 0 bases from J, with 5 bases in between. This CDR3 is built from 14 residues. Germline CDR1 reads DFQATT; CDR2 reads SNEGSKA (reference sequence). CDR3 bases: TGCAGTGCTAGAAAAAGCTCTGGGGCCAACGTCCTGACTTTC. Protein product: CSARKSSGANVLTF.

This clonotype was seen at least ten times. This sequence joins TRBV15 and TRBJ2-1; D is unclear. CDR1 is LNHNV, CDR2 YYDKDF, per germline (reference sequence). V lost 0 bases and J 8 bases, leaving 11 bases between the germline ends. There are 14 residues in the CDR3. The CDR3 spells CATSRDPADDEQFF. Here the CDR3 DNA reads TGTGCCACCAGCAGAGACCCCGCTGACGATGAGCAGTTCTTC.

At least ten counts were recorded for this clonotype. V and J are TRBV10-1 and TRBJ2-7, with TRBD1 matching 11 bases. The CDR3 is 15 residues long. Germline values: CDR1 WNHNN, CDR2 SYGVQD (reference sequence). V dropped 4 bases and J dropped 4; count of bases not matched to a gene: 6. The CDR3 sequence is CASSGWDRGRYEQYF. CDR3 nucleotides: TGCGCCAGCAGTGGATGGGACAGGGGGAGGTACGAGCAGTACTTC.

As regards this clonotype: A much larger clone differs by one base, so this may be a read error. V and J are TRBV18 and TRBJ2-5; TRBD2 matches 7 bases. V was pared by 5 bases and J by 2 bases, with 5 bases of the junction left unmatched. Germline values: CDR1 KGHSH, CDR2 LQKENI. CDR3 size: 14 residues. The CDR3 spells CASSGSREQETQYF. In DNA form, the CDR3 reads TGTGCCAGCTCAGGGTCGCGGGAGCAAGAGACCCAGTACTTC.

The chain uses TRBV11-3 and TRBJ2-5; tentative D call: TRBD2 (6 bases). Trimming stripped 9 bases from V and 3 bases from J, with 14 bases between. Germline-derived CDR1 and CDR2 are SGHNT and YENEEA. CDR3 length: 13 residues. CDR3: CASGEALEETQYF. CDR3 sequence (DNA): TGTGCCAGTGGGGAGGCCCTGGAAGAGACCCAGTACTTC.

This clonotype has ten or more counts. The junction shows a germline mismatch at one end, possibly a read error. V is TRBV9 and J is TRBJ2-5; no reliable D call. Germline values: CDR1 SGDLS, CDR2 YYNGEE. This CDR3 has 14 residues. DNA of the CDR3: TGTGCCAGCAGCGAGGGAATTAGTGAAGAGACCCAGTCCTTC. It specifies CASSEGISEETQSF.

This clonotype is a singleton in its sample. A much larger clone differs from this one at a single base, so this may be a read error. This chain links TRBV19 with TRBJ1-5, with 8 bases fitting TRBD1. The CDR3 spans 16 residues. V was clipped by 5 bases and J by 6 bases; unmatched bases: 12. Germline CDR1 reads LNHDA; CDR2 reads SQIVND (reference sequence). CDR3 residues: CASSPRQGQDSQPQHF. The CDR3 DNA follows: TGTGCCAGTAGTCCAAGACAGGGGCAAGACAGTCAGCCCCAGCATTTT.

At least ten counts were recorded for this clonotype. In DNA form, the CDR3 reads TGTGCCAGCAGCCAACGACAGGGTACTAGCGACGACTACGAGCAGTACTTC. Its translation: CASSQRQGTSDDYEQYF. The chain has TRBV11-3 and TRBJ2-7; D may match TRBD1 or TRBD2 (7 bases each). V lost 5 bases and J lost 3, with 23 bases in between. Germline V CDR1 and CDR2: SGHNT, YENEEA. The CDR3 consists of 17 residues.

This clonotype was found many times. CDR3 region: CASSQVGYSTDTQYF. CDR3 in DNA: TGCGCCAGCAGCCAAGTGGGGTATAGCACAGATACGCAGTATTTT. The chain is built from TRBV4-1 and TRBJ2-3; D unresolved. V lost 1 base and J lost 0, with 8 bases in between. Per the germline V gene, CDR1 is MGHRA and CDR2 is YSYEKL. This CDR3 has 15 residues.

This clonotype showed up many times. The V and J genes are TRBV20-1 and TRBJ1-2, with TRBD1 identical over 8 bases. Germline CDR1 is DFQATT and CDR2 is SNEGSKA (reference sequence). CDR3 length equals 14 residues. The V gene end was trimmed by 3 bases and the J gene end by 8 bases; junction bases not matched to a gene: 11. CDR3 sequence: CSASVEVTGVGYTF. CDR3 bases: TGCAGTGCTAGTGTTGAGGTGACAGGGGTAGGCTACACCTTC.

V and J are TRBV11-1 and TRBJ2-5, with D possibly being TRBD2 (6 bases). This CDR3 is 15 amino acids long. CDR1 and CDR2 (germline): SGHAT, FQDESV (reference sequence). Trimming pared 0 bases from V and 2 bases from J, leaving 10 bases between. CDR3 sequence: CASSLAPGLQETQYF. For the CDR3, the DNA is TGTGCCAGCAGCTTAGCTCCGGGACTTCAAGAGACCCAGTACTTC.

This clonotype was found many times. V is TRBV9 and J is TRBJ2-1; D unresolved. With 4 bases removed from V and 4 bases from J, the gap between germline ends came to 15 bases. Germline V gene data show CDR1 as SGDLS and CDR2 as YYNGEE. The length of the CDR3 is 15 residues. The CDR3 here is CASSSELVSYNEQFF. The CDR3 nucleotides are TGTGCCAGCAGCTCGGAACTTGTTTCGTACAATGAGCAGTTCTTC.

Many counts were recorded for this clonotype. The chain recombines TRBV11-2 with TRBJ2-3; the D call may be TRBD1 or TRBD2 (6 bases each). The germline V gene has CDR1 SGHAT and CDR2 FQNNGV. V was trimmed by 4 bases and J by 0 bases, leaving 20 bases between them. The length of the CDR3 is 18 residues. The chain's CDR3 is CASSSGTLGTSSTDTQYF. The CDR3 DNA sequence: TGTGCCAGCAGCTCGGGGACACTTGGGACTTCGAGCACAGATACGCAGTATTTT.

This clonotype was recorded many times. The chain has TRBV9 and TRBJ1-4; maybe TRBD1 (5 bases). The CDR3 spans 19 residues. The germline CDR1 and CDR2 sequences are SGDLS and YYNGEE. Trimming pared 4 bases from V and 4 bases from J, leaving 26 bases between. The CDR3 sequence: CASSSHLGEGPGFNEKLFF. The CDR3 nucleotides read TGTGCCAGCAGCTCACACTTAGGGGAGGGGCCGGGCTTTAATGAAAAACTGTTTTTT.

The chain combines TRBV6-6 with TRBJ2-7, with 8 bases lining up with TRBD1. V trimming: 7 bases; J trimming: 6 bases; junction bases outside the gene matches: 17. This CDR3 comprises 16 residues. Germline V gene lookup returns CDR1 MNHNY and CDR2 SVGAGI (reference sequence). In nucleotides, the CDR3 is TGTGCCAGCACCCACAGGGGGGCAGCCGGTTCTGGCGAGCAGTACTTC. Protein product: CASTHRGAAGSGEQYF.

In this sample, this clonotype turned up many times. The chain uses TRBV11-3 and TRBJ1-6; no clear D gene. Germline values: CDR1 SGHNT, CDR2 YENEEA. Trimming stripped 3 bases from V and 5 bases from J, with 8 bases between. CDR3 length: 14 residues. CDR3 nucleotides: TGTGCCAGCAGCTTTAAAGGTCATAATTCACCCCTCCACTTT. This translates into CASSFKGHNSPLHF.

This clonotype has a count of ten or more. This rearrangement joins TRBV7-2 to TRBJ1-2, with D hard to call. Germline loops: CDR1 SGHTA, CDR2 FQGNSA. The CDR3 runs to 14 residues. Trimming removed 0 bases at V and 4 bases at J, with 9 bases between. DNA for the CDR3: TGTGCCAGCAGCTTAGCAACGGCTTCCTATGGCTACACCTTC. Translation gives CASSLATASYGYTF. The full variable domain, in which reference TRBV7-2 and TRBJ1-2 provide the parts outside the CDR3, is GAGVSQSPSNKVTEKGKDVELRCDPISGHTALYWYRQSLGQGLEFLIYFQGNSAPDKSGLPSDRFSAERTGGSVSTLTIQRTQQEDSAVYLCASSLATASYGYTFGSGTRLTVV.

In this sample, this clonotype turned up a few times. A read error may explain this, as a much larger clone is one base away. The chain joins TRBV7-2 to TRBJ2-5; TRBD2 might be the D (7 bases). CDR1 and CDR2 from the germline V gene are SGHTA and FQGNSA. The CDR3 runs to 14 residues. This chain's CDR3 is CASSLVGGQEAQYF. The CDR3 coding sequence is TGTGCCAGCAGCTTGGTGGGGGGGCAAGAGGCCCAGTACTTC.

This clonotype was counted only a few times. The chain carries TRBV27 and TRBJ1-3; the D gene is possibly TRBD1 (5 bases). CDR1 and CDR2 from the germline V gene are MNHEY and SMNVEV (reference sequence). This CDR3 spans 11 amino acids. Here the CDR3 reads CGAGAGNTIYF. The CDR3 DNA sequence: TGTGGGGCGGGGGCTGGAAACACCATATATTTT.

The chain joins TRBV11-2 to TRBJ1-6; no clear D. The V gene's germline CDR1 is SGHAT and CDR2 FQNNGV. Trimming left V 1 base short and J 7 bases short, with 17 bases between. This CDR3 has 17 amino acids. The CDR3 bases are TGTGCCAGCAGCTTAGGTCAGGAGGGCTGTGGGAATTCACCCCTCCACTTT. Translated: CASSLGQEGCGNSPLHF.

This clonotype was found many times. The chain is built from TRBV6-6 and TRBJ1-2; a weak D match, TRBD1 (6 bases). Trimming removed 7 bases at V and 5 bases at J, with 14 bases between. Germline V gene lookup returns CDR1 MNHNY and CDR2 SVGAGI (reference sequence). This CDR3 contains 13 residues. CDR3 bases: TGTGCCAGCACCGCCGGGGGGCCTTATGGCTACACCTTC. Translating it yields CASTAGGPYGYTF.

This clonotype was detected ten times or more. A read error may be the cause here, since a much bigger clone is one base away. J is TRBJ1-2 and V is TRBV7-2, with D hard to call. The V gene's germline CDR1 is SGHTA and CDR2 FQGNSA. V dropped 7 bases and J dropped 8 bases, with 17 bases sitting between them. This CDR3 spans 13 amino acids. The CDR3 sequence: CASNYGRSGGYTF. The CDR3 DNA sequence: TGTGCCAGCAACTACGGACGCTCCGGAGGCTACACCTTC. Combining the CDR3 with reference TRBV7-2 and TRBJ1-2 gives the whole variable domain GAGVSQSPSNKVTEKGKDVELRCDPISGHTALYWYRQSLGQGLEFLIYFQGNSAPDKSGLPSDRFSAERTGGSVSTLTIQRTQQEDSAVYLCASNYGRSGGYTFGSGTRLTVV.

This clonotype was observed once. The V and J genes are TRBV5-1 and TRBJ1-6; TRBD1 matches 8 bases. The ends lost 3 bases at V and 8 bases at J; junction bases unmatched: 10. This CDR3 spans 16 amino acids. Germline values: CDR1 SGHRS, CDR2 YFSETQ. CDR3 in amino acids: CASSSLRTGFDSPLHF. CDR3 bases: TGCGCCAGCAGCTCCCTAAGGACAGGGTTTGATTCACCCCTCCACTTT.

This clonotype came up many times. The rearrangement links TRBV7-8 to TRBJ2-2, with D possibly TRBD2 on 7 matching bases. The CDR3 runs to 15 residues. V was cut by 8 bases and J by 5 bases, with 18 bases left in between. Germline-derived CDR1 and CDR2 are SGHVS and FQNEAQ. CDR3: CASRGRGGATGELFF. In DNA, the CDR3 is TGTGCCAGCCGTGGAAGAGGGGGGGCAACCGGGGAGCTGTTTTTT.

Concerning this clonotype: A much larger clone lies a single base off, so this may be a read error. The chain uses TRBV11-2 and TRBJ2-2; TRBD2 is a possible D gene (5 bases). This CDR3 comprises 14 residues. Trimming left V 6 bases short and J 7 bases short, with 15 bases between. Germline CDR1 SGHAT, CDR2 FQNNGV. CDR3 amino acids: CASSPTRASGELFF. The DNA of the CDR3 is TGTGCCAGCAGTCCCACTAGAGCTAGCGGGGAGCTGTTTTTT.

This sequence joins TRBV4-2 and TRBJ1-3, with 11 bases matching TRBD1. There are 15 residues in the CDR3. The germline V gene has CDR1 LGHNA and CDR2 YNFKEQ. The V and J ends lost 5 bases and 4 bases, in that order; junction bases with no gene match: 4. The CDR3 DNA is TGTGCCAGCAGCGGGGACAGGGGGATGGGAAACACCATATATTTT. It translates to CASSGDRGMGNTIYF.

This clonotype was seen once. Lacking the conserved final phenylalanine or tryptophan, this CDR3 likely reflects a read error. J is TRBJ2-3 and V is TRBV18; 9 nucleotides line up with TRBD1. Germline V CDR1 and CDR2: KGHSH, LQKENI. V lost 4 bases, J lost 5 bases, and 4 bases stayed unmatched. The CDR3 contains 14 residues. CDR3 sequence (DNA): TGTGCCAGCTCACAGACAGGGGGTATAGATACGCAGTATTTA. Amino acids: CASSQTGGIDTQYL.

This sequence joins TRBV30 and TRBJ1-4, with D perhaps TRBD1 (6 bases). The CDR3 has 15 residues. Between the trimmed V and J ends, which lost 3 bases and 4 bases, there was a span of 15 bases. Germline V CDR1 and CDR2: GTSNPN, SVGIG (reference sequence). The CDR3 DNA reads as TGTGCCTGGAGAGGGGGACATACGATTAATGAAAAACTGTTTTTT. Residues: CAWRGGHTINEKLFF.